Below, 25 T cell receptor beta chains from the same sample are listed, as sequenced in a study of T cell responses to AZD1222 COVID-19 vaccine. Profiled with immunoSEQ multiplex PCR; TCRdb holds only in-frame clones, not every one. The sample records 120,000 or so clones, more than 75% being singletons. The sequenced sample was peripheral blood, obtained on day 0 of AZD1222 vaccination. All receptors derive from an adult in good health.

The chain is built from TRBV6-5 and TRBJ1-5, with D tentatively TRBD1 (5 bases). This CDR3 is built from 14 residues. The V gene's germline CDR1 is MNHEY and CDR2 SVGAGI. Trimming took off 4 bases at V and 8 bases at J, with 15 bases between the two ends. The CDR3 nucleotides are TGTGCCAGCAGTTCCCCCCCTCCCAGGGAGCCCCAGCATTTT. The encoded protein is CASSSPPPREPQHF.

The sample holds one count of this clone. The CDR3 protein is CASSLVQQSYGYTF. The CDR3 coding sequence is TGTGCCAGCAGCTTGGTTCAACAGAGCTATGGCTACACCTTC. The chain joins TRBV5-6 to TRBJ1-2; D call uncertain. The CDR3 totals 14 residues. The germline gives CDR1 SGHDT, CDR2 YYEEEE. V lost 0 bases and J lost 4, with 10 bases in between.

The J gene is TRBJ2-3, the V gene TRBV12-3 or TRBV12-4; no definite D call. The CDR3 is made up of 12 amino acids. V was cut by 6 bases and J by 5 bases, with 9 bases left in between. The CDR3 protein is CASRTLIDTQYF. In nucleotides, the CDR3 is TGTGCCAGCAGGACCCTAATAGATACGCAGTATTTT.

The rearrangement links TRBV9 to TRBJ2-7, with 12 positions matching TRBD2. This CDR3 spans 15 amino acids. The V gene's germline CDR1 is SGDLS and CDR2 YYNGEE. Trimming took 4 bases from V and 6 from J; bases not matched to a gene: 8. CDR3 residues: CASSPLAGGPSEQYF. The CDR3 bases are TGTGCCAGCAGCCCGCTAGCGGGAGGGCCCTCCGAGCAGTACTTC.

This clone has just a few counts. The rearrangement links TRBV28 to TRBJ2-7; possible D gene TRBD2, 6 bases. The CDR3 sequence is 13 residues long. With 8 bases removed from V and 3 bases from J, the gap between germline ends came to 14 bases. Germline V gene lookup returns CDR1 MDHEN and CDR2 SYDVKM. The CDR3 sequence: CASLPGGSYEQYF. In DNA, the CDR3 is TGTGCCAGCCTACCCGGGGGAAGCTACGAGCAGTACTTC.

This clone was detected once. This chain joins TRBV28 and TRBJ1-1; D gene ambiguous. Germline CDR1 is MDHEN and CDR2 is SYDVKM. Trimming shortened V by 8 bases and J by 0 bases, and 13 bases separated the two germline ends. The CDR3 is 14 residues long. The CDR3 sequence is CASVSLWMNTEAFF. For the CDR3, the DNA is TGTGCCAGCGTCTCCTTGTGGATGAACACTGAAGCTTTCTTT.

The chain joins TRBV5-1 to TRBJ1-4; 10 bases match TRBD1. The ends lost 4 bases at V and 7 bases at J; junction bases unmatched: 4. The CDR3 covers 14 residues. Germline values: CDR1 SGHRS, CDR2 YFSETQ. The CDR3 DNA sequence: TGCGCCAGCAGCCCGACAGGGGGCGGTGAAAAACTGTTTTTT. Translation gives CASSPTGGGEKLFF.

The V and J genes are TRBV10-3 and TRBJ2-7, with 12 bases identical to TRBD2. The V gene's germline CDR1 is ENHRY and CDR2 SYGVKD. The trim removed 6 bases at V and 3 bases at J, leaving 3 bases unmatched. This CDR3 has 14 residues. CDR3 in DNA: TGTGCCATCAGAGAGACTAGCGGGAGCTACGAGCAGTACTTC. Its protein is CAIRETSGSYEQYF.

Written as DNA, the CDR3 is TGTGCCAGTAGCCTCGGACAGGGGGCGGAAGCTTTCTTT. Translating it yields CASSLGQGAEAFF. V gene TRBV19 combines with J gene TRBJ1-1, with 11 bases aligning to TRBD1. The V segment lost 6 bases and the J segment 8 bases; nucleotides outside the gene matches: 5. Per germline, CDR1 LNHDA and CDR2 SQIVND (reference sequence). The CDR3 length is 13 residues. Together with reference TRBV19 and TRBJ1-1, the CDR3 gives the full variable domain: DGGITQSPKYLFRKEGQNVTLSCEQNLNHDAMYWYRQDPGQGLRLIYYSQIVNDFQKGDIAEGYSVSREKKESFPLTVTSAQKNPTAFYLCASSLGQGAEAFFGQGTRLTVV.

The chain's CDR3 is CAISPAGGAYNEQFF. CDR3 coding DNA: TGTGCCATCTCCCCAGCGGGAGGGGCCTACAATGAGCAGTTCTTC. The rearrangement links TRBV10-3 to TRBJ2-1, with 10 bases lining up with TRBD2. V dropped 8 bases and J dropped 2; count of bases not matched to a gene: 6. Germline V gene sequence: CDR1 ENHRY, CDR2 SYGVKD. The CDR3 totals 15 residues.

This CDR3 is CASSLDQAGLAGELFF. In nucleotides, the CDR3 is TGTGCCAGCAGCTTAGATCAGGCCGGTTTGGCCGGGGAGCTGTTTTTT. J is TRBJ2-2 and V is TRBV11-3; D is unresolved. V lost 0 bases and J 6 bases, leaving 14 bases between the germline ends. The CDR3 spans 16 residues. Germline lookup yields CDR1 SGHNT and CDR2 YENEEA.

V usage is TRBV5-4 and J usage is TRBJ1-2; perhaps TRBD1 as D (6 bases). Germline V CDR1 and CDR2: SGHNT, YYREEE (reference sequence). V was cut by 6 bases and J by 2 bases, with 23 bases left in between. The CDR3 contains 17 residues. The CDR3 nucleotides are TGTGCCAGCACGAGGGAGGGGGGGGTCGACTTAAACTATGGCTACACCTTC. Its protein product is CASTREGGVDLNYGYTF.

The rearrangement uses TRBV6-5 and TRBJ1-1; D remains unclear. Germline V gene lookup returns CDR1 MNHEY and CDR2 SVGAGI. Trimming cost V 7 bases and J 3 bases, with 15 bases left between them. This CDR3 has 14 amino acids. CDR3 coding DNA: TGTGCCAGCACCGACCGCGGGAGGGACACTGAAGCTTTCTTT. Protein sequence: CASTDRGRDTEAFF.

The chain carries TRBV5-1 and TRBJ2-2, with unresolved D. Germline assignment: CDR1 SGHRS and CDR2 YFSETQ. The CDR3 runs to 14 residues. The germline V and J ends were trimmed by 1 base and 3 bases, with 7 bases remaining between them. The DNA for the CDR3 is TGCGCCAGCAGCTTGTTCAGCGACACCGGGGAGCTGTTTTTT. It yields the protein CASSLFSDTGELFF.

The V call is TRBV7-9, the J call TRBJ2-7; 9 bases line up with TRBD1. The junction had 13 bases not matched to a gene; V was cut back by 4 bases and J by 6 bases. CDR1 is SEHNR, CDR2 FQNEAQ, per germline (reference sequence). The CDR3 is 16 amino acids. This chain's CDR3 is CASSSTRVTGGGEQYF. The CDR3 region has the DNA TGTGCCAGCAGCTCCACCCGTGTTACAGGGGGCGGCGAGCAGTACTTC.

The chain carries TRBV7-2 and TRBJ1-1; D remains ambiguous. V was cut by 2 bases and J by 2 bases, with 9 bases left in between. This CDR3 is 14 amino acids long. CDR1 is SGHTA and CDR2 is FQGNSA in the germline V gene. The CDR3: CASSLWEGNTEAFF. CDR3 sequence (DNA): TGTGCCAGCAGCTTATGGGAGGGAAACACTGAAGCTTTCTTT.

This sequence joins TRBV19 and TRBJ1-2; D call uncertain. CDR1 and CDR2 (germline): LNHDA, SQIVND (reference sequence). CDR3 length: 14 amino acids. V was shortened by 6 bases and J by 3 bases, with 14 bases between the two germline ends. The CDR3 loop is CASRTTGWDYGYTF. Written as DNA, the CDR3 is TGTGCCAGTAGAACCACGGGGTGGGACTATGGCTACACCTTC.

The V call is TRBV5-6, the J call TRBJ2-2; maybe TRBD1 (6 bases). V was cut by 4 bases and J by 1 base, with 11 bases left in between. Germline CDR1 SGHDT, CDR2 YYEEEE. This CDR3 is built from 15 residues. This CDR3 reads CASSPGHRNTGELFF. The CDR3 coding sequence is TGTGCCAGCAGCCCGGGACATAGGAACACCGGGGAGCTGTTTTTT.

J is TRBJ1-6 and V is TRBV3-1 (or the pseudogene TRBV3-2); D call uncertain. V dropped 6 bases and J dropped 0 bases, with 18 bases sitting between them. There are 18 residues in the CDR3. Germline V lookup: CDR1 LGHDT, CDR2 YNNKEL (reference sequence). CDR3: CASSLAGIRSSYNSPLHF. CDR3 coding DNA: TGTGCCAGCAGTCTTGCGGGTATTCGGAGCTCCTATAATTCACCCCTCCACTTT.

The CDR3 DNA sequence: TGCAGCGTTGAAGTACGCGGACAGGGTTTTAACTATGGCTACACCTTC. Its translation is CSVEVRGQGFNYGYTF. The chain recombines TRBV29-1 with TRBJ1-2; TRBD1 matches 8 bases. CDR1 and CDR2 from the germline V gene are SQVTM and ANQGSEA. J was trimmed by 1 base and V by 1 base; bases with no gene match: 8. The CDR3 covers 16 residues.

The chain has TRBV10-3 and TRBJ2-3; the match to TRBD1 covers 7 bases. CDR1 ENHRY and CDR2 SYGVKD come from the germline V gene. The CDR3 sequence is 13 residues long. J lost 0 bases, V lost 10 bases, and 4 bases had no gene match. DNA for the CDR3: TGTGCCACCCAGGGACAGAGCACAGATACGCAGTATTTT. This translates into CATQGQSTDTQYF.

This chain joins TRBV28 and TRBJ1-5; possibly TRBD1 for D (6 bases). This CDR3 is built from 15 residues. Germline values: CDR1 MDHEN, CDR2 SYDVKM. The V and J ends lost 1 base and 5 bases respectively, with 12 bases between them. The CDR3 loop is CASSLLAGDYQPQHF. In DNA, the CDR3 is TGTGCCAGCAGTTTATTGGCAGGGGATTATCAGCCCCAGCATTTT.

The chain joins TRBV5-6 to TRBJ1-2, with no clear D. V was clipped by 2 bases and J by 4 bases, with 3 bases between them. In germline, CDR1 is SGHDT, CDR2 YYEEEE. The CDR3 sequence is 11 residues long. CDR3 protein: CASSLSYGYTF. CDR3 coding DNA: TGTGCCAGCAGCTTATCCTATGGCTACACCTTC.

This sequence joins TRBV4-1 and TRBJ2-7; no clear D. The CDR3 sequence is 16 residues long. V was shortened by 0 bases and J by 2 bases, with 14 bases between the two germline ends. Germline assignment: CDR1 MGHRA and CDR2 YSYEKL. CDR3: CASSQDRGGEPYEQYF. The CDR3 DNA sequence: TGCGCCAGCAGCCAAGATCGTGGTGGGGAACCCTACGAGCAGTACTTC.

V is TRBV24-1 and J is TRBJ1-6; D may be TRBD1 (5 bases). The germline gives CDR1 KGHDR, CDR2 SFDVKD. Trimming pared 9 bases from V and 9 bases from J, leaving 8 bases between. CDR3 size: 11 residues. The CDR3 region is CATSGISPLHF. In nucleotides, the CDR3 is TGTGCCACCTCAGGGATTTCACCCCTCCACTTT.